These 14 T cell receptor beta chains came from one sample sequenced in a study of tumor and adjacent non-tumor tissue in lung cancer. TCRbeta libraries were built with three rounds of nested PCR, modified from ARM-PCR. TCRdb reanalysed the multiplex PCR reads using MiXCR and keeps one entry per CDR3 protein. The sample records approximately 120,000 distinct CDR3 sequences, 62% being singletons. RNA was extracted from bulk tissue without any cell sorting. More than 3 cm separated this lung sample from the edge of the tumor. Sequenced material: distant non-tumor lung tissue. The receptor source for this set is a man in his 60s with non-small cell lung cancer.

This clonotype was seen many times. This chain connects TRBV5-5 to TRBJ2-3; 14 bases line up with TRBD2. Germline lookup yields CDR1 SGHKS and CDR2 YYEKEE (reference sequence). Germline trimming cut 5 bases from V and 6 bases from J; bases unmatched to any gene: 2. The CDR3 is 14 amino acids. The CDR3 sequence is CASSWTSGGDTQYF. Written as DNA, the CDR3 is TGTGCCAGCAGTTGGACTAGCGGGGGGGATACGCAGTATTTT.

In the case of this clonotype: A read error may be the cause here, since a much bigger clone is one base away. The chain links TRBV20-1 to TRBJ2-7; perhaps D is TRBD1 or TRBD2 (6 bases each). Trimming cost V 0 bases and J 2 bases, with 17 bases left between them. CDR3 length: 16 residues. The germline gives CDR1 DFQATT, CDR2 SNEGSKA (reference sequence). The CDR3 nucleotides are TGCAGTGCTAGAGAGTCCCTGGGGGGCCGGGCCTACGAGCAGTACTTC. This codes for CSARESLGGRAYEQYF.

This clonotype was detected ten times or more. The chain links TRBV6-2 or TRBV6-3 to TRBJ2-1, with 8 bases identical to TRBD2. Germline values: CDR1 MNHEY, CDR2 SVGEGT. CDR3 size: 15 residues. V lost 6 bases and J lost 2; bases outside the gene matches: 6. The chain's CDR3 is CASRLAGTPYNEQFF. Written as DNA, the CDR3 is TGTGCCAGCAGATTAGCGGGGACTCCCTACAATGAGCAGTTCTTC.

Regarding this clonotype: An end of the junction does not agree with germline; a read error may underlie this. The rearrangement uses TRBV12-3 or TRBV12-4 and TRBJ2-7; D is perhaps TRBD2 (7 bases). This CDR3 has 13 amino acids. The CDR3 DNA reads TGTGCCAGCACTTTAACGGGGGGCCACGGGCAGTACTTC. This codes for CASTLTGGHGQYF.

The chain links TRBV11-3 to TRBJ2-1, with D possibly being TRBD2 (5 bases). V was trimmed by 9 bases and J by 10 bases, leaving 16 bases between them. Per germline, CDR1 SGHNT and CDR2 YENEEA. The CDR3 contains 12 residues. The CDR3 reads CASNLEGEEQFF. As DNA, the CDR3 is TGTGCCAGTAACTTAGAGGGCGAAGAGCAGTTCTTC.

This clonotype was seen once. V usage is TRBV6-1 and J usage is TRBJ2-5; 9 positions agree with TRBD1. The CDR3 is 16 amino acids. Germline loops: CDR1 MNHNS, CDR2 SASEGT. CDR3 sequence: CVNSGESGTGRETQYF. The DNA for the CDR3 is TGTGTCAACAGTGGCGAGTCAGGGACAGGGAGGGAGACCCAGTACTTC.

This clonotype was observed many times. The CDR3 reads CSARALGGVGTEAFF. The CDR3 DNA follows: TGCAGTGCTAGGGCTTTGGGAGGGGTGGGCACTGAAGCTTTCTTT. The chain couples TRBV20-1 to TRBJ1-1, with a weak D call TRBD1 (5 bases). V was cut by 3 bases and J by 4 bases, with 18 bases left in between. The CDR3 length is 15 residues. Germline V gene data show CDR1 as DFQATT and CDR2 as SNEGSKA (reference sequence).

CDR3 DNA: TGTGCCAGCACATCGAATCAACAGGGGTTCGGCAATCAGCCCCAGCATTTT. Translating it yields CASTSNQQGFGNQPQHF. The rearrangement links TRBV6-1 to TRBJ1-5, with TRBD1 matching over 7 bases. With V trimmed by 7 bases and J by 2 bases, 14 bases remained unmatched. The CDR3 has 17 residues. CDR1 and CDR2 from the germline V gene are MNHNS and SASEGT.

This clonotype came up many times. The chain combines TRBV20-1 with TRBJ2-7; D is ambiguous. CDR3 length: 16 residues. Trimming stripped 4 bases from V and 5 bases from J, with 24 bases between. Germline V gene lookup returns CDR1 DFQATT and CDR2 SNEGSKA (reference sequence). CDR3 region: CSATDIYLPPSNEQYF. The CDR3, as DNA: TGCAGTGCTACAGACATTTACCTCCCACCATCCAACGAGCAGTACTTC.

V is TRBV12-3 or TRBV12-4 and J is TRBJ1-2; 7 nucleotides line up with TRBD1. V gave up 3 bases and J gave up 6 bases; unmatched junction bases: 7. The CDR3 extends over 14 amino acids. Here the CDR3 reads CASSFVGGTDGYTF. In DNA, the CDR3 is TGTGCCAGCAGTTTTGTAGGGGGCACCGATGGCTACACCTTC.

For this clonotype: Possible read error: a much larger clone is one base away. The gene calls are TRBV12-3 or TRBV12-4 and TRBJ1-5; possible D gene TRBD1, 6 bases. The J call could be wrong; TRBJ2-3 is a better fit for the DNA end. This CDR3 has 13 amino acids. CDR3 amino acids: CASRRTEGRPQYF. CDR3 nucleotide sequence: TGTGCCAGCAGGCGGACAGAGGGACGGCCCCAGTATTTT.

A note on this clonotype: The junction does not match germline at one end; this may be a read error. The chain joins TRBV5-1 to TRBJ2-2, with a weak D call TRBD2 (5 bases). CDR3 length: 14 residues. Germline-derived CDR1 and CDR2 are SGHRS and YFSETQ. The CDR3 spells CASSRGRNTGEPFF. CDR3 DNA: TGTGCCAGCAGTCGCGGTAGGAACACCGGGGAGCCGTTTTTT.

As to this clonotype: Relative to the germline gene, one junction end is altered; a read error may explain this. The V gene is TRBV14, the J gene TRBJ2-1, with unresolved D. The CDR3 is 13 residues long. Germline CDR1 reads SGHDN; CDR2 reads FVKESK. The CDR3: CASSQELVDEQFF. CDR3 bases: TGTGCCAGTAGCCAAGAGTTGGTCGATGAGCAGTTCTTC.

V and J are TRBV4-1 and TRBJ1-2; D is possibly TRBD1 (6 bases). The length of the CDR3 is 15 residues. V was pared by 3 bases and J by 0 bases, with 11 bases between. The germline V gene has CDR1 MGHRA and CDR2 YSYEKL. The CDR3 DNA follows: TGCGCCAGCAGCCAGGGGGCAGCGGCTAACTATGGCTACACCTTC. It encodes CASSQGAAANYGYTF.